What follows are 26 T cell receptor beta chains derived from one specimen sequenced in a study of beta chain features in type 1 diabetes. Overall study results and limits: Among all four CD4+ subsets, Type 1 diabetes patients had TCRB CDR3s that were moderately but significantly shorter.

These receptors have no identified antigens. Expressed TCRB transcripts got sequenced, as all isolated RNA was reverse transcribed. The method was immunoSEQ multiplex PCR; TCRdb's version includes in-frame clones alone and lacks a portion of them. The data show approximately 730,000 clones, roughly 13% seen once. The sample comprised naive CD4+ T cells from blood. All receptors derive from a man aged 18 to 30 with type 1 diabetes.

The chain uses TRBV7-9 and TRBJ1-2; 7 bases agree with TRBD1. The germline gives CDR1 SEHNR, CDR2 FQNEAQ (reference sequence). The V gene end was trimmed by 4 bases and the J gene end by 5 bases; junction bases not matched to a gene: 10. This CDR3 comprises 15 residues. This CDR3 reads CASSSGTVPPYGYTF. CDR3 in DNA: TGTGCCAGCAGCTCAGGGACAGTTCCACCTTATGGCTACACCTTC. The full variable domain, in which reference TRBV7-9 and TRBJ1-2 provide the parts outside the CDR3, is DTGVSQNPRHKITKRGQNVTFRCDPISEHNRLYWYRQTLGQGPEFLTYFQNEAQLEKSRLLSDRFSAERPKGSFSTLEIQRTEQGDSAMYLCASSSGTVPPYGYTFGSGTRLTVV.

Only a few counts were recorded for this clone. The chain has TRBV29-1 and TRBJ2-7; D remains unclear. V lost 3 bases and J lost 0, with 6 bases in between. This CDR3 region has 12 residues. In germline, CDR1 is SQVTM, CDR2 ANQGSEA. CDR3 amino acids: CSVEPSSYEQYF. CDR3 bases: TGCAGCGTTGAGCCTAGCTCCTACGAGCAGTACTTC.

The chain joins TRBV6-5 to TRBJ1-4; D remains unclear. The V and J ends lost 0 bases and 5 bases respectively, with 10 bases between them. The CDR3 extends over 15 amino acids. The germline gives CDR1 MNHEY, CDR2 SVGAGI. The CDR3 protein is CASSYSEVGNEKLFF. The CDR3, as DNA: TGTGCCAGCAGTTACTCGGAAGTAGGAAATGAAAAACTGTTTTTT.

The chain joins TRBV2 to TRBJ1-6; D not certain. This CDR3 region has 14 residues. V was trimmed by 1 base and J by 7 bases, leaving 8 bases between them. The germline V gene has CDR1 SNHLY and CDR2 FYNNEI. For the CDR3, the DNA is TGTGCCAGCAGTGAAGGGACGGGGAATTCACCCCTCCACTTT. Translation: CASSEGTGNSPLHF.

The V and J genes are TRBV30 and TRBJ2-7, with D unresolved. This CDR3 spans 14 amino acids. V was shortened by 1 base and J by 0 bases, with 10 bases between the two germline ends. CDR1 and CDR2 (germline): GTSNPN, SVGIG (reference sequence). Here the CDR3 reads CAWSGRTLSYEQYF. CDR3 coding DNA: TGTGCCTGGAGTGGCAGGACGCTCTCCTACGAGCAGTACTTC.

Written as DNA, the CDR3 is TGTGCCAGCAGTCCCCTCTTTAGGGTCGGCCATGGCTACACCTTC. Translating gives CASSPLFRVGHGYTF. The chain combines TRBV27 with TRBJ1-2, with D hard to call. This CDR3 is 15 amino acids long. Trimming left V 5 bases short and J 6 bases short, with 19 bases between. The germline V gene encodes CDR1 MNHEY and CDR2 SMNVEV (reference sequence).

Only a few counts were recorded for this clone. As DNA, the CDR3 is TGTGCCTGGAGTGTCGGGGCGGATGAGCAGTACTTC. This gives the protein CAWSVGADEQYF. The chain uses TRBV30 and TRBJ2-7; perhaps D is TRBD1 or TRBD2 (5 bases each). The CDR3 covers 12 residues. Trimming shortened V by 0 bases and J by 7 bases, and 10 bases separated the two germline ends. Looked up from germline, CDR1 is GTSNPN and CDR2 is SVGIG (reference sequence).

This clone was seen a handful of times. The J gene is TRBJ1-1, the V gene TRBV18; D gene ambiguous. The germline CDR1 and CDR2 sequences are KGHSH and LQKENI. This CDR3 is 16 amino acids long. Trimming took 3 bases from V and 1 from J, leaving 15 bases between them. The CDR3: CASSPPGLGRNTEAFF. CDR3 bases: TGTGCCAGCTCACCCCCAGGTCTGGGTAGGAACACTGAAGCTTTCTTT.

In this sample, this clone turned up a few times. This chain joins TRBV7-7 and TRBJ2-3; TRBD2 matches 11 bases. CDR1 SSHAT and CDR2 FNYEAQ come from the germline V gene (reference sequence). The trim removed 5 bases at V and 6 bases at J, leaving 7 bases unmatched. The CDR3 runs to 15 residues. CDR3 protein: CASSTGTSGIDTQYF. The CDR3 DNA is TGTGCCAGCAGCACCGGGACTAGCGGAATCGATACGCAGTATTTT.

The V call is TRBV5-4, the J call TRBJ1-2; D is perhaps TRBD1 (5 bases). This CDR3 is built from 15 residues. CDR1 is SGHNT, CDR2 YYREEE, per germline (reference sequence). The V end was cut by 1 base, the J end by 2 bases, with 12 bases between. DNA of the CDR3: TGTGCCAGCAGCTTGTTCGGGGCAGGGAACTATGGCTACACCTTC. It encodes CASSLFGAGNYGYTF. Complete variable domain (other parts from reference TRBV5-4 and TRBJ1-2): ETGVTQSPTHLIKTRGQQVTLRCSSQSGHNTVSWYQQALGQGPQFIFQYYREEENGRGNFPPRFSGLQFPNYSSELNVNALELDDSALYLCASSLFGAGNYGYTFGSGTRLTVV.

Many counts were recorded for this clone. The chain has TRBV7-9 and TRBJ1-1; D uncertain. Trimming pared 5 bases from V and 14 bases from J, leaving 9 bases between. In germline, CDR1 is SEHNR, CDR2 FQNEAQ (reference sequence). There are 9 residues in the CDR3. This CDR3 reads CASSPQRFF. Here the CDR3 DNA reads TGTGCCAGCAGCCCACAGAGGTTCTTT.

The CDR3 nucleotides are TGTGCCAGCAGCAAACCCCCAGGGTACTATGGCTACACCTTC. Translation gives CASSKPPGYYGYTF. The rearrangement links TRBV21-1 to TRBJ1-2; TRBD1, as called in the table, went unchecked against the DNA. TRBV21-1 constitutes a pseudogene. The CDR3 runs to 14 residues.

This CDR3 is CASSLPGQGKTGELFF. The DNA for the CDR3 is TGTGCCAGCAGTTTACCCGGACAGGGGAAAACCGGGGAGCTGTTTTTT. This chain links TRBV28 with TRBJ2-2; 9 positions agree with TRBD1. J gave up 5 bases and V 2 bases, and 6 bases lay outside the gene matches. This CDR3 has 16 amino acids. Germline V lookup: CDR1 MDHEN, CDR2 SYDVKM.

The V gene is TRBV11-3, the J gene TRBJ2-3; 10 nucleotides align to TRBD2. V shed 5 bases and J 4 bases; nucleotides not matched to a gene: 9. The CDR3 totals 16 residues. Germline V gene lookup returns CDR1 SGHNT and CDR2 YENEEA. The CDR3 DNA follows: TGTGCCAGCAGCCCCCCAACTAGCGGGGACGCAGATACGCAGTATTTT. It yields the protein CASSPPTSGDADTQYF.

The chain combines TRBV20-1 with TRBJ2-7, with D perhaps TRBD2 (6 bases). The germline CDR1 and CDR2 sequences are DFQATT and SNEGSKA (reference sequence). CDR3 length: 11 residues. Trimming took 5 bases from V and 10 from J, leaving 15 bases between them. CDR3 protein: CSAPLAGLQYF. The CDR3 bases are TGCAGTGCTCCCCTGGCGGGGTTACAGTACTTC.

The sample holds a few counts of this clone. The CDR3 region has the DNA TGTGCCTGGAGGGGCGGGGGGTCTGGTTCCTACGAGCAGTACTTC. Translated, it gives CAWRGGGSGSYEQYF. The chain is built from TRBV30 and TRBJ2-7; 8 bases fit TRBD2. The length of the CDR3 is 15 residues. The germline V gene encodes CDR1 GTSNPN and CDR2 SVGIG (reference sequence). V lost 3 bases and J lost 1; bases outside the gene matches: 8.

The CDR3 nucleotides are TGTGCCAGCTCACCCGGGGACAGGGTGGTTCAGCCCCAGCATTTT. Amino acids: CASSPGDRVVQPQHF. The chain employs TRBV18 and TRBJ1-5; 9 nucleotides agree with TRBD1. CDR1 and CDR2 (germline): KGHSH, LQKENI. The CDR3 runs to 15 residues. The J segment lost 6 bases and the V segment lost 3 bases, leaving 6 bases of the junction unmatched.

In this sample, this clone turned up once. J is TRBJ1-1 and V is TRBV5-6; D possibly corresponds to TRBD1 (5 bases). The CDR3 totals 15 residues. Germline values: CDR1 SGHDT, CDR2 YYEEEE. Trimming left V 3 bases short and J 1 base short, with 13 bases between. The CDR3 DNA is TGTGCCAGCAGCTGGAGGGGCGGGGAGAACACTGAAGCTTTCTTT. It specifies CASSWRGGENTEAFF.

This clone has more than one count but fewer than ten. The V call is TRBV5-4, the J call TRBJ2-1; tentatively, D is TRBD1 (5 bases). With 2 bases removed from V and 7 bases from J, the gap between germline ends came to 10 bases. This CDR3 contains 13 residues. The germline V gene encodes CDR1 SGHNT and CDR2 YYREEE (reference sequence). CDR3 in amino acids: CASSFTGANEQFF. The CDR3 coding sequence is TGTGCCAGCAGCTTTACAGGTGCTAATGAGCAGTTCTTC.

With respect to this clone: Other DNA sequences in the sample encode the same CDR3. This chain joins TRBV5-1 and TRBJ1-2; unclear D gene. Germline CDR1 and CDR2: SGHRS and YFSETQ. Between the trimmed V and J ends, which lost 0 bases and 5 bases, there was a span of 5 bases. This CDR3 spans 12 amino acids. CDR3 coding DNA: TGCGCCAGCAGCTTGGAGGGATATGGCTACACCTTC. This encodes CASSLEGYGYTF.

The rearrangement links TRBV5-1 to TRBJ1-2; D possibly corresponds to TRBD1 (5 bases). Between the trimmed V and J ends, which lost 4 bases and 2 bases, there was a span of 24 bases. Looked up from germline, CDR1 is SGHRS and CDR2 is YFSETQ. This CDR3 comprises 18 residues. The CDR3 DNA reads TGCGCCAGCAGCCCCGGGCCACAGGCGAACCCCTACAACTATGGCTACACCTTC. Protein sequence: CASSPGPQANPYNYGYTF.

V usage is TRBV7-9 and J usage is TRBJ1-4; D unclear. The CDR3 totals 14 residues. Germline-derived CDR1 and CDR2 are SEHNR and FQNEAQ (reference sequence). The V end was cut by 3 bases, the J end by 3 bases, with 8 bases between. DNA of the CDR3: TGTGCCAGCAGCTTTCCGGGAGCTAATGAAAAACTGTTTTTT. Protein product: CASSFPGANEKLFF.

In nucleotides, the CDR3 is TGTGCCAGCAGTTTATATCCGGGACAGGGTTCGGACATTCAGTACTTC. Its protein is CASSLYPGQGSDIQYF. The genes are TRBV28 and TRBJ2-4; TRBD1 aligns across 9 bases. The J segment lost 8 bases and the V segment lost 1 base, leaving 9 bases of the junction unmatched. Germline CDR1 is MDHEN and CDR2 is SYDVKM. The CDR3 length is 16 residues.

This clone was picked up a small number of times. The chain carries TRBV30 and TRBJ1-2; weak D call: TRBD1 (5 bases). Germline CDR1 reads GTSNPN; CDR2 reads SVGIG (reference sequence). The CDR3 has 12 amino acids. V lost 7 bases to trimming and J lost 5 bases, with 14 bases between them. CDR3 in DNA: TGTGCCTTATCAGGGATCGGGTATGGCTACACCTTC. Amino acid sequence: CALSGIGYGYTF.

In its sample, this clone was seen a few times. The chain combines TRBV7-6 with TRBJ2-5; 10 bases map to TRBD2. The germline V gene encodes CDR1 SGHVS and CDR2 FNYEAQ. The CDR3 extends over 17 amino acids. The trim removed 3 bases at V and 5 bases at J, leaving 12 bases unmatched. The DNA of the CDR3 is TGTGCCAGCAGCTTTGTAAGCGGGGGGGCCTGGATGGAGACCCAGTACTTC. Protein: CASSFVSGGAWMETQYF.

The chain has TRBV18 and TRBJ1-1; 10 bases fit TRBD1. The CDR3 length is 16 residues. J gave up 4 bases and V 3 bases, and 8 bases lay outside the gene matches. Germline CDR1 is KGHSH and CDR2 is LQKENI. Here the CDR3 reads CASSPTGTGEFTEAFF. CDR3 DNA sequence: TGTGCCAGCTCACCTACCGGGACAGGGGAGTTCACTGAAGCTTTCTTT.